This T cell receptor (beta chain) was found in a study of sequential checkpoint blockade in melanoma (dated by TCRdb to about 2019). With regard to the full study: Patients were assigned by 1:1 randomization to either first-line nivolumab followed by ipilimumab (arm A) or ipilimumab followed by nivolumab (arm B). Both trial sequences were followed by maintenance nivolumab. The full study reports these points: The model for predicting response that combines TCR metrics with mutation burden needs to be validated in larger, independent patient cohorts.

CDR1 and CDR2 were assigned from the germline V gene as KGHSH and LQKENI. The CDR3 starts with the cysteine, ends with the phenylalanine, and has 15 residues. Left in the record is the CDR3 DNA by itself, 45 bases read in frame from the first base. V and J are trimmed by 5 bases and 0 bases, and the gene matches miss 3 bases of the junction. Of note for this clone: It lacks a known antigen. No quality values exist for individual bases; no much larger clone is one base distant.

The immunoSEQ Assay was used to immunosequence TCRbeta CDR3 regions from genomic DNA. Before high-throughput sequencing, the genomic DNA was amplified using bias-controlled multiplex PCR. The source study handled its data this way. To quantify the absolute abundance of each unique TCRbeta CDR3 region, the sequences were collapsed and filtered. Clonality, defined as 1 minus Pielou's evenness, was calculated using only productive rearrangements. A previously published method was used to identify clones with significantly greater frequencies in on-treatment samples than in baseline samples. In its TCRdb copy, this immuneACCESS table keeps in-frame sequences only and misses some clones. Where compared with another copy, unresolved V genes explain less than half of these, and the others have no known cause. The D gene and trimming were derived from the DNA, and the V and J assignments and clone size from that table. The sample table lists 14,000 or so clones, roughly 50% of them with a count of one. The top ten constitute under 20% of the sample.

The treatment or condition label, read with the paper, signifies: randomized to nivolumab then ipilimumab (arm A) or the reverse (arm B). None of the trial patients had been given prior DNA-damaging chemotherapy. Thawed PBMCs were sorted on a FACS Aria II flow cytometer to isolate live CD3+CD8+ cells negative for CD19 and CD56. Samples were obtained from patients with melanoma enrolled in CheckMate 064, a randomized, open-label phase II trial of sequential checkpoint blockade. Peripheral blood mononuclear cells were collected by leukapheresis, purified using Ficoll-Paque, and frozen in human serum containing around 9.8% DMSO. Purity of sorted blood CD3+CD8+ cells was verified at >98% immediately after sorting, followed by DNA extraction.

This chain is built from TRBV18 and TRBJ2-2; the central 7 bases match TRBD1. The receptor was isolated from a human donor with melanoma. The specimen was CD8+ T cells sorted from blood (inferred from file names), collected from a patient given nivolumab and ipilimumab in sequence. Here the CDR3 is given as CASSTGVSNTGELFF. The sequence in DNA is TGTGCCAGCTCAACAGGGGTCTCGAACACCGGGGAGCTGTTTTTT.